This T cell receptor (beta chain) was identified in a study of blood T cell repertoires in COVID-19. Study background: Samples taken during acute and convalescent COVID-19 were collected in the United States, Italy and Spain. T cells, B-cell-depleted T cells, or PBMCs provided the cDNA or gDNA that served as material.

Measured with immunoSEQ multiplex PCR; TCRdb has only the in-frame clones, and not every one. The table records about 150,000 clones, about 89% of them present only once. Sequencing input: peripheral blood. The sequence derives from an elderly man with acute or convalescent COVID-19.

CDR3 loop: CATSSQTGVGEQFF. The CDR3 DNA sequence: TGTGCCACCAGCAGCCAGACAGGGGTGGGTGAGCAGTTCTTC. The chain combines TRBV15 with TRBJ2-1; TRBD1 matches at 8 bases. The CDR3 has 14 amino acids. V lost 3 bases to trimming and J lost 9 bases; unmatched junction nucleotides: 7. CDR1 and CDR2 (germline): LNHNV, YYDKDF (reference sequence).